This TCR beta chain is from a study of CD8+CD57+ T cells in acquired aplastic anemia (dated by TCRdb to about 2018). Some background on the complete study: Extracted DNA from sorted CD4+ and CD8+ cells averaged approximately 3 ug, ranging from roughly 0.17 to 27.4 ug. A CD8+CD57+ expansion meant a frequency higher than the mean frequency seen in healthy subjects. The study at large found these results: Roughly 29 CD8+ CDR3 sequences were found to be shared between patients and controls, but these sequences appeared to be highly expressed in patients and within the immunodominant clones of the patients. No significant difference in CD8+ Simpson's diversity was found between patients and healthy controls (P=0.060).

A remark on this clonotype: Its cognate antigen has yet to be identified. A junction boundary mismatches the germline segment, possibly from a read error.

The CDR3, cysteine through phenylalanine, is 15 amino acids long. Solely the CDR3 DNA is kept, with 45 bases framed from the first base. The germline V gene encodes CDR1 SGHVS and CDR2 FQNEAQ. Patients chosen for sequencing had shown expansion of CD8+CD57+ cells by flow cytometry. All patients had severe acquired aplastic anemia diagnosed by International Study of Aplastic Anemia and Agranulocytosis and Camitta criteria. No patient had received any therapy when blood was sampled. The study deep-sequenced TCR repertoires of sorted CD4+ and CD8+ blood T cells from severe aplastic anemia patients and healthy subjects. Patients were enrolled in the USA under clinicaltrials.gov protocols 00001620, 01623167, 00001397, 00071045, 00081523 and 00961064. Ficoll-Paque density gradient centrifugation was used to isolate peripheral blood mononuclear cells. CD4+ and CD8+ T cells were sorted by FACS or magnetic beads before DNA extraction.

Genomic DNA was used as template for profiling of TCR beta VDJ combinations and CDR3 sequences. An Illumina HiSeq 2000 was used for TCR repertoire sequencing. The published analysis was carried out like this. TRBV/TRBJ rearrangement plots, CDR3 size and DJ length profiles, and Simpson's diversity index were used to evaluate the repertoires. The immunodominant clone was defined as the most abundant DNA sequence in deep sequencing data. CDR3 amino acid sequences were screened for sharing across subjects and were compared with published repertoires and the VDJdb database. TCRdb itself trimmed the public reads at Q25 with fastp, ran MiXCR and retained productive beta chains. Every CDR3 protein is listed once, alongside the most common genes and DNA of its rows. What appears here as the V and J calls and clone size reflects TCRdb's work, not the paper's. This sample holds more than 150,000 distinct CDR3 sequences; around 48% were observed only once. The ten largest clones take up about 1.7% of the sample.

This receptor was obtained from a human donor with aplastic anemia. Material for sequencing was sorted CD4+, CD8+, or CD8+CD57+ T cells (not recorded which) from PBMCs. Recombination linked TRBV7-8 to TRBJ2-1; 7 of the junction bases match TRBD2. The DNA sequence reads TGTGCCAGCAGTTCCGGTACTAGCGATTACAATGAGCAGCTCTTC. This encodes CASSSGTSDYNEQLF. Where the CDR3 stops, the reference TRBV7-8 and TRBJ2-1 genes take over; the full variable domain is GAGVSQSPRYKVAKRGQDVALRCDPISGHVSLFWYQQALGQGPEFLTYFQNEAQLDKSGLPSDRFFAERPEGSVSTLKIQRTQQEDSAVYLCASSSGTSDYNEQLFGPGTRLTVL.